One and the same sample provided the 25 T cell receptor beta chains below, sequenced in a study of T cells in Graves' hyperthyroidism and ophthalmopathy. Amplification yielded TCR beta CDR3 regions, with RNA transcripts as the source. TCR CDR3 regions were first amplified by RT-PCR with HTBI primers. TCRdb reprocessed the multiplex PCR reads via MiXCR and lists one record per CDR3 protein. The sample includes hundreds of thousands of distinct CDR3 sequences, 20% to 25% of them seen just once. Specimen: blood. These receptors originate from a young man with Graves' ophthalmopathy.

This clonotype has at least ten counts. The J gene is TRBJ1-1, the V gene TRBV7-9, with a weak D call TRBD1 (5 bases). V lost 5 bases and J lost 2, with 9 bases in between. This CDR3 has 13 amino acids. The germline gives CDR1 SEHNR, CDR2 FQNEAQ (reference sequence). The CDR3 is CASSIDRNTEAFF. The CDR3 nucleotides are TGTGCCAGCAGCATAGACAGAAACACTGAAGCTTTCTTT.

This clonotype turned up a few times. Germline is not matched at one junction end, which may reflect a read error. The rearrangement links TRBV20-1 to TRBJ2-1, with unresolved D. The CDR3 has 15 amino acids. The germline V gene encodes CDR1 DFQATT and CDR2 SNEGSKA (reference sequence). The CDR3 spells CSARTGGSSYNGQFF. The CDR3 bases are TGCAGTGCTAGAACCGGCGGCAGCTCCTACAATGGGCAGTTCTTC.

The CDR3 loop is CASSTILPDNSPLHF. The CDR3 nucleotides are TGTGCCAGCAGTACGATCCTCCCGGACAATTCACCCCTCCACTTT. The chain uses TRBV6-2 or TRBV6-3 and TRBJ1-6; D unclear. The CDR3 length is 15 residues. Germline-derived CDR1 and CDR2 are MNHEY and SVGEGT. V dropped 5 bases and J dropped 7 bases, with 15 bases sitting between them.

The rearrangement links TRBV12-3 or TRBV12-4 to TRBJ2-2; 8 positions match TRBD2. The CDR3 is made up of 15 amino acids. J lost 6 bases, V lost 7 bases, and 10 bases had no gene match. CDR3 coding DNA: TGTGCCAGCAAACCCCTGGGCGGGAGGTCCGGGGAGCTGTTTTTT. Translation gives CASKPLGGRSGELFF.

This clonotype has only a few counts. A read error may account for a junction end that differs from germline. The chain couples TRBV28 to TRBJ2-6, with 8 bases fitting TRBD1. The CDR3 length is 16 residues. Germline V CDR1 and CDR2: MDHEN, SYDVKM. The CDR3 DNA reads TGTGCCGGCAGTGCGGCGGACAGGGCTGGGGCCAACGTCCTGACTTTC. Protein sequence: CAGSAADRAGANVLTF.

The chain recombines TRBV6-1 with TRBJ2-1; TRBD2 aligns across 7 bases. Germline values: CDR1 MNHNS, CDR2 SASEGT. J gave up 1 base and V 7 bases, and 16 bases lay outside the gene matches. This CDR3 has 18 amino acids. The DNA of the CDR3 is TGTGCCAGCATCCGAGCGGGAAGTGGAACTAGGTCCTACAATGAGCAGTTCTTC. This sequence encodes CASIRAGSGTRSYNEQFF.

This clonotype has a count of ten or more. This chain links TRBV27 with TRBJ1-4; 10 positions match TRBD1. Trimming cost V 5 bases and J 6 bases; bases outside gene matches: 6. The CDR3 length is 15 residues. Looked up from germline, CDR1 is MNHEY and CDR2 is SMNVEV (reference sequence). The CDR3 DNA sequence: TGTGCCAGCAGTCGAACCGGGACAGGGGATGAAAAACTGTTTTTT. It codes for CASSRTGTGDEKLFF.

This clonotype came up a few times. The rearrangement joins TRBV30 to TRBJ1-2, with TRBD1 as a possible D gene (6 bases). Germline loops: CDR1 GTSNPN, CDR2 SVGIG (reference sequence). The CDR3 loop spans 13 amino acids. Trimming shortened V by 5 bases and J by 4 bases, and 14 bases separated the two germline ends. CDR3 sequence reads: CAWVGGPGYGYTF. In DNA, the CDR3 is TGTGCCTGGGTTGGGGGGCCCGGCTATGGCTACACCTTC.

V and J are TRBV28 and TRBJ1-4; D is ambiguous. The CDR3 length is 15 residues. Germline V gene data show CDR1 as MDHEN and CDR2 as SYDVKM. V was pared by 3 bases and J by 0 bases, with 8 bases between. The CDR3 DNA reads TGTGCCAGCAGTTTGTTGACGTCAACTAATGAAAAACTGTTTTTT. Amino acid sequence: CASSLLTSTNEKLFF.

The gene calls are TRBV28 and TRBJ2-6; D perhaps matches TRBD1 (5 bases). Looked up from germline, CDR1 is MDHEN and CDR2 is SYDVKM. V gave up 3 bases and J gave up 0 bases, with 9 bases separating them. The CDR3 extends over 16 amino acids. DNA for the CDR3: TGTGCCAGCAGTTTGGGGCAGACCTCTGGGGCCAACGTCCTGACTTTC. Its translation is CASSLGQTSGANVLTF.

V gene TRBV5-1 combines with J gene TRBJ2-1, with D possibly matching TRBD1 (6 bases). V was shortened by 4 bases and J by 9 bases, with 20 bases between the two germline ends. Germline V gene lookup returns CDR1 SGHRS and CDR2 YFSETQ. The CDR3 is made up of 15 amino acids. This chain's CDR3 is CASSPSGVRGGEQFF. For the CDR3, the DNA is TGCGCCAGCAGCCCCTCAGGGGTCCGGGGTGGTGAGCAGTTCTTC.

This clonotype was observed a few times. The V and J genes are TRBV27 and TRBJ2-4; D could derive from TRBD1 or TRBD2 (5 bases each). The germline V gene encodes CDR1 MNHEY and CDR2 SMNVEV (reference sequence). The V end was cut by 3 bases, the J end by 7 bases, with 10 bases between. This CDR3 comprises 13 residues. The CDR3: CASSLARENIQYF. The CDR3, as DNA: TGTGCCAGCAGTTTGGCCAGGGAGAACATTCAGTACTTC.

J is TRBJ2-7 and V is TRBV11-3, with 7 positions matching TRBD2. Germline-derived CDR1 and CDR2 are SGHNT and YENEEA. The ends lost 4 bases at V and 1 base at J; junction bases unmatched: 7. The length of the CDR3 is 15 residues. The CDR3 reads CASSSPSAGSYEQYF. The CDR3 nucleotides are TGTGCCAGCAGCTCCCCGTCAGCGGGGTCCTACGAGCAGTACTTC.

This clonotype has just a few counts. The chain recombines TRBV2 with TRBJ2-5, with 9 bases identical to TRBD2. J lost 4 bases, V lost 4 bases, and 10 bases had no gene match. Germline-derived CDR1 and CDR2 are SNHLY and FYNNEI. The CDR3 length is 16 residues. As DNA, the CDR3 is TGTGCCAGCAGTGGGGCCCGAGCGGGAGGAGGAGAGACCCAGTACTTC. It translates to CASSGARAGGGETQYF.

The V call is TRBV24-1, the J call TRBJ2-1; possibly TRBD1 for D (6 bases). Per the germline V gene, CDR1 is KGHDR and CDR2 is SFDVKD. The CDR3 spans 14 residues. With 4 bases removed from V and 8 bases from J, the gap between germline ends came to 14 bases. The CDR3 is CATSDRRGSYEQFF. DNA of the CDR3: TGTGCCACCAGTGACCGAAGGGGGAGCTATGAGCAGTTCTTC.

This clonotype has at least ten counts. The J gene is TRBJ2-7, the V gene TRBV6-1, with 10 bases aligning to TRBD1. Germline trimming cut 5 bases from V and 1 base from J; bases unmatched to any gene: 5. Germline V gives CDR1 MNHNS, CDR2 SASEGT. The CDR3 has 15 residues. The CDR3 DNA follows: TGTGCCAGCAGTCGTGGACAGGGGGGATCCTACGAGCAGTACTTC. This sequence encodes CASSRGQGGSYEQYF.

There are a few counts of this clonotype. This rearrangement joins TRBV4-2 to TRBJ2-2; 11 positions match TRBD2. The germline CDR1 and CDR2 sequences are LGHNA and YNFKEQ. The CDR3 consists of 17 residues. V gave up 4 bases and J gave up 3 bases; unmatched junction bases: 7. CDR3: CASSPKLAGVDTGELFF. Here the CDR3 DNA reads TGTGCCAGCAGCCCTAAACTAGCGGGAGTTGACACCGGGGAGCTGTTTTTT.

This sequence joins TRBV5-1 and TRBJ2-1; 13 bases match TRBD2. Germline assignment: CDR1 SGHRS and CDR2 YFSETQ. The length of the CDR3 is 17 residues. Losses at the gene ends were 0 bases for V and 5 bases for J; bases not matched to a gene: 5. CDR3 DNA: TGCGCCAGCAGCTTGGGGACTAGCGGGAGTAGGAACAATGAGCAGTTCTTC. Translating gives CASSLGTSGSRNNEQFF. Full variable domain (remainder filled in from reference TRBV5-1 and TRBJ2-1): KAGVTQTPRYLIKTRGQQVTLSCSPISGHRSVSWYQQTPGQGLQFLFEYFSETQRNKGNFPGRFSGRQFSNSRSEMNVSTLELGDSALYLCASSLGTSGSRNNEQFFGPGTRLTVL.

This chain connects TRBV6-5 to TRBJ2-2; D perhaps matches TRBD1 (6 bases). Trimming left V 4 bases short and J 4 bases short, with 16 bases between. The CDR3 consists of 16 residues. CDR1 and CDR2 from the germline V gene are MNHEY and SVGAGI. The CDR3 region has the DNA TGTGCCAGCAGTTCCCAAAACAGGGTTAGCACCGGGGAGCTGTTTTTT. Translating it yields CASSSQNRVSTGELFF.

The rearrangement joins TRBV3-1 to TRBJ2-5, with D maybe TRBD2 (6 bases). Trimming removed 10 bases from V and 7 bases from J, with 19 bases in between. The CDR3 has 13 amino acids. Germline lookup yields CDR1 LGHDT and CDR2 YNNKEL (reference sequence). CDR3 nucleotide sequence: TGTGCCACCACTTTAGCGGCTAGAGGGACCCAGTACTTC. The encoded protein is CATTLAARGTQYF.

The chain recombines TRBV5-6 with TRBJ1-6, with D uncertain. Germline V lookup: CDR1 SGHDT, CDR2 YYEEEE. CDR3 length: 13 amino acids. Trimming removed 0 bases from V and 11 bases from J, with 9 bases in between. CDR3 sequence (DNA): TGTGCCAGCAGCTTGGTGGGTGCGGCACCCCTCCACTTT. This sequence encodes CASSLVGAAPLHF.

This clonotype was detected many times. The J gene is TRBJ2-2, the V gene TRBV11-3, with D possibly matching TRBD2 (6 bases). The germline V gene has CDR1 SGHNT and CDR2 YENEEA. CDR3 length: 13 amino acids. Trimming stripped 3 bases from V and 4 bases from J, with 6 bases between. The CDR3 here is CASSFSGTGELFF. In nucleotides, the CDR3 is TGTGCCAGCAGCTTTAGCGGCACCGGGGAGCTGTTTTTT. The whole variable domain, remainder taken from reference TRBV11-3 and TRBJ2-2, is EAGVVQSPRYKIIEKKQPVAFWCNPISGHNTLYWYLQNLGQGPELLIRYENEEAVDDSQLPKDRFSAERLKGVDSTLKIQPAELGDSAVYLCASSFSGTGELFFGEGSRLTVL.

The gene calls are TRBV18 and TRBJ2-5; D perhaps matches TRBD1 (6 bases). V was pared by 2 bases and J by 3 bases, with 19 bases between. The CDR3 contains 17 residues. Germline CDR1 KGHSH, CDR2 LQKENI. CDR3 amino acids: CASSPGKGTGMEETQYF. The CDR3, as DNA: TGTGCCAGCTCACCAGGCAAGGGAACAGGGATGGAAGAGACCCAGTACTTC.

A few counts support this clonotype. The chain carries TRBV12-5 and TRBJ1-5; no reliable D call. Germline V gene lookup returns CDR1 LGHNT and CDR2 FRNRAP. With 5 bases removed from V and 5 bases from J, the gap between germline ends came to 10 bases. The CDR3 covers 13 residues. CDR3 sequence: CASGPQEDQPQHF. CDR3 nucleotides: TGTGCTAGTGGTCCTCAGGAGGATCAGCCCCAGCATTTT.

This clonotype was recorded once. The rearrangement uses TRBV9 and TRBJ2-5; possibly TRBD1 or TRBD2 for D (5 bases each). The CDR3 loop spans 15 amino acids. Per germline, CDR1 SGDLS and CDR2 YYNGEE. Trimming stripped 4 bases from V and 3 bases from J, with 16 bases between. CDR3 DNA sequence: TGTGCCAGCAGCCCCCTGGGGGAGTCCGAAGAGACCCAGTACTTC. Amino acids: CASSPLGESEETQYF. Together with reference TRBV9 and TRBJ2-5, the CDR3 gives the full variable domain: DSGVTQTPKHLITATGQRVTLRCSPRSGDLSVYWYQQSLDQGLQFLIQYYNGEERAKGNILERFSAQQFPDLHSELNLSSLELGDSALYFCASSPLGESEETQYFGPGTRLLVL.